In its sample, the clone carrying this T cell receptor (beta chain) was seen many times. With listed TCR primers and previously described methods, bulk TCR libraries were prepared. One entry per CDR3 protein, called by TCRdb with MiXCR from the PCR reads. The table has approximately 670,000 distinct CDR3 sequences, about 20% seen once. These data come from a study of molecular identifiers for immune sequencing clone quantification. This CDR3 has 13 residues. Germline V lookup: CDR1 SGHDN, CDR2 FVKESK. V was clipped by 4 bases and J by 5 bases, with 12 bases between them. The sample consisted of naive CD8+ T cells from blood, with Jurkat cell RNA spiked in. Stated subset: FACS-sorted CD8+CD4-CCR7+CD45RA+ naive T cells. This sequence was found in a human donor in good health. Some libraries in this study had Jurkat cell RNA spiked in. The chain employs TRBV14 and TRBJ2-7; the D is unclear. The CDR3 reads CASSPHPWNEQYF. The CDR3 DNA is TGTGCCAGCAGCCCCCACCCCTGGAACGAGCAGTACTTC.